These 13 T cell receptor beta chains were all obtained from the same sample, sequenced in a study of shared clonotypes between healthy human individuals. In the naive CD8 group, cells lacked CD45RO and were positively selected for CCR7, so terminally differentiated effector memory CD45RA+ cells were left out. Using immunoSEQ multiplex PCR, the repertoire was profiled, and TCRdb retains in-frame clones only, with some absent. This table has 660,000 or so clones, roughly 96% appearing once. Sequencing was done on a sample of naive CD8+ T cells sorted from blood. All receptors derive from a woman in her twenties or thirties in good health.

The V call is TRBV28, the J call TRBJ1-5, with 7 bases matching TRBD1. The CDR3 consists of 17 residues. The J segment lost 1 base and the V segment lost 0 bases, leaving 6 bases of the junction unmatched. Germline CDR1 is MDHEN and CDR2 is SYDVKM. CDR3 residues: CASSLWDRFLSNQPQHF. In nucleotides, the CDR3 is TGTGCCAGCAGTTTATGGGACAGGTTTCTGAGCAATCAGCCCCAGCATTTT.

J is TRBJ2-7 and V is TRBV28, with TRBD1 as a possible D gene (6 bases). V lost 2 bases to trimming and J lost 0 bases, with 14 bases between them. Germline V gene data show CDR1 as MDHEN and CDR2 as SYDVKM. The CDR3 has 16 residues. DNA of the CDR3: TGTGCCAGCAGTTTAGAAACAGGGTCCTTCTCCTACGAGCAGTACTTC. Its translation: CASSLETGSFSYEQYF.

The chain carries TRBV28 and TRBJ2-7; D may be TRBD2 (7 bases). The CDR3 has 17 residues. CDR1 is MDHEN and CDR2 is SYDVKM in the germline V gene. The V end lost 3 bases, the J end lost 3 bases, and 21 bases lay between the germline ends. As DNA, the CDR3 is TGTGCCAGCAGTTTCTCGCCAGGATCGCGGGGGCACTACGAGCAGTACTTC. It is translated as CASSFSPGSRGHYEQYF.

The chain couples TRBV6-1 to TRBJ2-1; D is unresolved. The germline V gene has CDR1 MNHNS and CDR2 SASEGT. Trimming took 8 bases from V and 7 from J, leaving 15 bases between them. The CDR3 has 13 amino acids. The CDR3 DNA reads as TGTGCCAGCTCCGAACCAGGAGCAAATGAGCAGTTCTTC. The encoded protein is CASSEPGANEQFF.

This chain uses TRBV10-1 with TRBJ2-2; D remains unclear. Trimming pared 3 bases from V and 5 bases from J, leaving 7 bases between. The CDR3 has 13 amino acids. Germline CDR1 and CDR2: WNHNN and SYGVQD (reference sequence). CDR3 loop: CASSDSQTGELFF. In DNA, the CDR3 is TGCGCCAGCAGTGATTCCCAGACCGGGGAGCTGTTTTTT.

The chain joins TRBV7-8 to TRBJ2-2, with 8 bases aligning to TRBD1. Germline V gene data show CDR1 as SGHVS and CDR2 as FQNEAQ. The CDR3 spans 16 residues. J was trimmed by 0 bases and V by 5 bases; bases with no gene match: 5. The CDR3 loop is CASSPRTGTNTGELFF. Here the CDR3 DNA reads TGTGCCAGCAGCCCAAGGACAGGGACGAACACCGGGGAGCTGTTTTTT.

The V call is TRBV6-1, the J call TRBJ1-2; 9 bases map to TRBD1. Trimming at V came to 6 bases and at J to 6 bases, leaving 11 bases not matched to a gene. Germline V gene lookup returns CDR1 MNHNS and CDR2 SASEGT. This CDR3 comprises 15 residues. The CDR3 protein is CASSPGTGYGNGYTF. The CDR3 DNA is TGTGCCAGCAGCCCCGGGACAGGGTATGGGAATGGCTACACCTTC.

The V and J genes are TRBV11-2 and TRBJ2-7; D may be TRBD2 (6 bases). V lost 5 bases and J lost 6, with 11 bases in between. This CDR3 region has 12 residues. CDR1 is SGHAT, CDR2 FQNNGV, per germline. CDR3 nucleotides: TGTGCCAGCAGCCTCACCGGGGGCGAGCAGTACTTC. It yields the protein CASSLTGGEQYF.

The chain has TRBV9 and TRBJ2-7; no clear D. CDR3 length equals 15 residues. The germline V gene encodes CDR1 SGDLS and CDR2 YYNGEE. The V end lost 0 bases, the J end lost 5 bases, and 15 bases lay between the germline ends. For the CDR3, the DNA is TGTGCCAGCAGCGTAGGAAGAGCGAGGAGCCACGAGCAGTACTTC. This translates into CASSVGRARSHEQYF. The full variable domain, rest sourced from reference TRBV9 and TRBJ2-7, is DSGVTQTPKHLITATGQRVTLRCSPRSGDLSVYWYQQSLDQGLQFLIQYYNGEERAKGNILERFSAQQFPDLHSELNLSSLELGDSALYFCASSVGRARSHEQYFGPGTRLTVT.

The chain links TRBV7-2 to TRBJ1-1; D is ambiguous. The CDR3 has 16 amino acids. V was cut by 3 bases and J by 6 bases, with 20 bases left in between. Germline V gene lookup returns CDR1 SGHTA and CDR2 FQGNSA. The CDR3 reads CASSLKGAGTRSEAFF. The CDR3 DNA reads as TGTGCCAGCAGCTTGAAAGGTGCAGGCACCAGATCTGAAGCTTTCTTT.

CDR3 DNA sequence: TGCGCCAGCAGCCAAGATAGACGGCTATCAACCTACGAGCAGTACTTC. It codes for CASSQDRRLSTYEQYF. The V call is TRBV4-1, the J call TRBJ2-7, with D hard to call. This CDR3 is built from 16 residues. The V end was cut by 0 bases, the J end by 2 bases, with 14 bases between. Germline-derived CDR1 and CDR2 are MGHRA and YSYEKL.

This chain joins TRBV5-1 and TRBJ2-1, with a tentative D call TRBD2 (6 bases). Per the germline V gene, CDR1 is SGHRS and CDR2 is YFSETQ. This CDR3 has 15 amino acids. V was clipped by 0 bases and J by 8 bases, with 15 bases between them. The CDR3 protein is CASSLELAGPHEQFF. CDR3 nucleotides: TGCGCCAGCAGCTTGGAACTAGCCGGGCCCCATGAGCAGTTCTTC.

The rearrangement links TRBV4-1 to TRBJ2-3; TRBD2 matches 7 bases. The CDR3 runs to 17 residues. The V gene's germline CDR1 is MGHRA and CDR2 YSYEKL. The junction had 14 bases not matched to a gene; V was cut back by 1 base and J by 7 bases. The CDR3 here is CASSQGPIQREGNTQYF. CDR3 DNA: TGCGCCAGCAGCCAAGGGCCCATCCAGCGGGAAGGAAATACGCAGTATTTT.